Here is one T cell receptor beta chain with its context. The antigen is undetermined. Germline lookup yields CDR1 SGHDN and CDR2 FVKESK. The junction had 10 bases not matched to a gene; V was cut back by 4 bases and J by 3 bases. This CDR3 has 17 amino acids. The data derive from a study of cytomegalovirus exposure and HLA in healthy donors. General study points: Most sequenced TCRs were rare (though some public TCRs occurred in many donors). A few chains linked to CMV were shown in vitro to be specific for CMV antigens.

Libraries were prepared by immunoSEQ multiplex PCR; TCRdb keeps only in-frame clonotypes and omits some of them. The table shows a few hundred thousand clones, with around 86% occurring only once. The chain recombines TRBV14 with TRBJ2-7, with 12 positions matching TRBD1. Sequenced material: PBMCs. The sequence derives from a woman aged 18-30 years in good health and CMV-seronegative. The DNA of the CDR3 is TGTGCCAGCAGCCGGACCCCCGGGACAGGGGGCAGCTACGAGCAGTACTTC. Translation: CASSRTPGTGGSYEQYF. The full variable domain, its missing parts supplied by reference TRBV14 and TRBJ2-7, is EAGVTQFPSHSVIEKGQTVTLRCDPISGHDNLYWYRRVMGKEIKFLLHFVKESKQDESGMPNNRFLAERTGGTYSTLKVQPAELEDSGVYFCASSRTPGTGGSYEQYFGPGTRLTVT.